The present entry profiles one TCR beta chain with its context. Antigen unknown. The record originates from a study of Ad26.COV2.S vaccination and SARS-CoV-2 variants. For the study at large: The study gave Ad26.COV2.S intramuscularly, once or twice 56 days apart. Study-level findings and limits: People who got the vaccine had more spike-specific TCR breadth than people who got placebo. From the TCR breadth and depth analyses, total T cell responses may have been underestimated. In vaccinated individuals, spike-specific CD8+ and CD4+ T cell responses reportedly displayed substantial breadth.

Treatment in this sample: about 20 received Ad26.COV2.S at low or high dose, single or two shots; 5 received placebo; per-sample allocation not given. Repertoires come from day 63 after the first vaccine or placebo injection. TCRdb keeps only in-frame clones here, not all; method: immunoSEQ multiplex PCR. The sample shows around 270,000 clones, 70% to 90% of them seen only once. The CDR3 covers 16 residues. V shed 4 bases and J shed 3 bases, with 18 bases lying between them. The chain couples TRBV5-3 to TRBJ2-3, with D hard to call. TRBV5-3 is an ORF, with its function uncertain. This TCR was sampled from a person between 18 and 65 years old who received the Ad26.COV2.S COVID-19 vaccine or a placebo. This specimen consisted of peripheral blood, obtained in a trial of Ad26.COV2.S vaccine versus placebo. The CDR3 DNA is TGTGCCAGAAGCCTAACACTTAGGGCGAGAACAGATACGCAGTATTTT. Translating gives CARSLTLRARTDTQYF.